This T cell receptor beta chain was captured by sequencing in a study of T cells after yellow fever vaccination. Unmatched junction bases numbered 5, after V lost 3 bases and J lost 3 bases. Germline CDR1 is DFQATT and CDR2 is SNEGSKA (reference sequence). The CDR3 is 14 residues long. This clonotype was seen more than once but under ten times. TCRdb used MiXCR to reprocess the 5' RACE reads, holding one entry per CDR3 protein. The data contain 500,000 to 650,000 distinct CDR3 sequences, roughly 14% of them seen just once; the ten biggest clones take up over 13%. This chain joins TRBV20-1 and TRBJ2-7; TRBD2 matches 10 bases. This material consisted of PBMCs, taken on the day of the yellow fever booster vaccination. The clonotype comes from a man under 40 who received the YFV17D yellow fever vaccine. The CDR3: CSASPSGRGYEQYF. In DNA, the CDR3 is TGCAGTGCTAGCCCTAGCGGGAGAGGCTACGAGCAGTACTTC.